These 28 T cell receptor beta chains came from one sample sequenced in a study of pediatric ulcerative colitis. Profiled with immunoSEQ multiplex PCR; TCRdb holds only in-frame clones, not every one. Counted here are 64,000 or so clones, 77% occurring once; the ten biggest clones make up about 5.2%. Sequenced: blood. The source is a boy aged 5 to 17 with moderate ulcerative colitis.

The CDR3 region is CASSQGGRGARYYEQYF. The DNA for the CDR3 is TGCGCCAGCAGCCAAGGTGGACGGGGGGCGCGTTACTACGAGCAGTACTTC. This chain joins TRBV4-1 and TRBJ2-7; tentative D call: TRBD2 (7 bases). V was cut by 1 base and J by 3 bases, with 19 bases left in between. The CDR3 is 17 residues long. The germline V gene encodes CDR1 MGHRA and CDR2 YSYEKL.

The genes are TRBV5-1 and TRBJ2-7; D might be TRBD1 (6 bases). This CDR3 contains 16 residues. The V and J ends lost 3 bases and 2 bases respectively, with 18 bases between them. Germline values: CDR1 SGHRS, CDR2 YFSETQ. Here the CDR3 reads CASSWGTNVVTYEQYF. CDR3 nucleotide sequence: TGCGCCAGCAGCTGGGGGACAAACGTGGTCACCTACGAGCAGTACTTC.

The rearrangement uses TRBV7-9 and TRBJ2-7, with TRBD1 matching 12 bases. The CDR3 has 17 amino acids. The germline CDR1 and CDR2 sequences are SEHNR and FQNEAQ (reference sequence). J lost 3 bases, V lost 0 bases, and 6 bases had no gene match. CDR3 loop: CASSLASWDRGLYEQYF. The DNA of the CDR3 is TGTGCCAGCAGCTTAGCTTCCTGGGACAGGGGGCTCTACGAGCAGTACTTC.

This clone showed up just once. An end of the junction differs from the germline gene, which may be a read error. CDR3 bases: TGTGCCAGCAGTGCGGCTAGCGGGCCGTACAGTGAGCAGTTCTTC. Its translation: CASSAASGPYSEQFF. The chain links TRBV2 to TRBJ2-1; 8 nucleotides agree with TRBD2. This CDR3 is built from 15 residues. CDR1 SNHLY and CDR2 FYNNEI come from the germline V gene.

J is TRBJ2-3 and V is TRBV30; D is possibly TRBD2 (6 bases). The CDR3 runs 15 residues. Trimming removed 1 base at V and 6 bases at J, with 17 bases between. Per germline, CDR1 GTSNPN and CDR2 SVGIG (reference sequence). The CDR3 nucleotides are TGTGCCTGGAGTGCCGGGACTCCCGGGGTGGATACGCAGTATTTT. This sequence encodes CAWSAGTPGVDTQYF.

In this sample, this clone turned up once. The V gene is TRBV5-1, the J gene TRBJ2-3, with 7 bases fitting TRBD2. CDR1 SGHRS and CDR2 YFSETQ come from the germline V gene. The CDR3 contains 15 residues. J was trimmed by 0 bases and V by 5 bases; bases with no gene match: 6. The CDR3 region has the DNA TGCGCCAGCAGGGGACTAAACGATAGCACAGATACGCAGTATTTT. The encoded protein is CASRGLNDSTDTQYF.

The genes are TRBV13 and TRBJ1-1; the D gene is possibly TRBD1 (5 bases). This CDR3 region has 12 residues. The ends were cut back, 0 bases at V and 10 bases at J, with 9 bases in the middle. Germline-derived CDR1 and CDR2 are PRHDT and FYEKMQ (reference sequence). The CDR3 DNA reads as TGTGCCAGCAGCTTAGGCCAGGGAGCAGCTTTCTTT. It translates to CASSLGQGAAFF.

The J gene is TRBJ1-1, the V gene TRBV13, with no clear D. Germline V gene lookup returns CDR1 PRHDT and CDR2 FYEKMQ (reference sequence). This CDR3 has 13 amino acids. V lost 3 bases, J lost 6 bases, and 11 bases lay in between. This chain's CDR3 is CASSFGESSEAFF. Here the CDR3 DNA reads TGTGCCAGCAGCTTCGGGGAGTCCTCTGAAGCTTTCTTT.

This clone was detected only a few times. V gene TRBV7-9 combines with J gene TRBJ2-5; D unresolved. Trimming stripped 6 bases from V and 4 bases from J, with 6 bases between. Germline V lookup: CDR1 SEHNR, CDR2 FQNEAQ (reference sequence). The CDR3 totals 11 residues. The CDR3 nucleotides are TGTGCCAGCAGACCCGGAGAGACCCAGTACTTC. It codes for CASRPGETQYF.

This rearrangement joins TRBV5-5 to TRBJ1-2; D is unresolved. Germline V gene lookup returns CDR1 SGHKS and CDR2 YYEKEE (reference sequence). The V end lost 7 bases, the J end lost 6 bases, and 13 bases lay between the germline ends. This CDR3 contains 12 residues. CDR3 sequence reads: CASHNPKNGYTF. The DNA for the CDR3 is TGTGCCAGCCACAATCCAAAGAATGGCTACACCTTC.

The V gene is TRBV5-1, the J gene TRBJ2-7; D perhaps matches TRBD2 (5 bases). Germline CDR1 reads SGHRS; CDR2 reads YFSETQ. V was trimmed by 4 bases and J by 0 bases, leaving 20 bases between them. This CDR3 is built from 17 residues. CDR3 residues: CASSPDFRRFSSYEQYF. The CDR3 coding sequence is TGCGCCAGCAGCCCCGACTTTAGGAGGTTCAGCTCCTACGAGCAGTACTTC.

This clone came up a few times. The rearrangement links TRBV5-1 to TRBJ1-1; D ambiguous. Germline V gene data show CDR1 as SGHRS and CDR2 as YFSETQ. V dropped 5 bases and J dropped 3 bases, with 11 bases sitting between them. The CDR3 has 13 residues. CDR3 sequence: CASSRQRDTEAFF. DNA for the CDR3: TGCGCCAGCAGTCGGCAGAGGGACACTGAAGCTTTCTTT. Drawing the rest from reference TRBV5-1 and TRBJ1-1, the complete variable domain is KAGVTQTPRYLIKTRGQQVTLSCSPISGHRSVSWYQQTPGQGLQFLFEYFSETQRNKGNFPGRFSGRQFSNSRSEMNVSTLELGDSALYLCASSRQRDTEAFFGQGTRLTVV.

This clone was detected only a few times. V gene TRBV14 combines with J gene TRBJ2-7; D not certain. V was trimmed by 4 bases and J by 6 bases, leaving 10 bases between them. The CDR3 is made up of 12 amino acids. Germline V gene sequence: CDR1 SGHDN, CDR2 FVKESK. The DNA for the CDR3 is TGTGCCAGCAGCCCTACTGTCGGCGAGCAGTACTTC. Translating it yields CASSPTVGEQYF.

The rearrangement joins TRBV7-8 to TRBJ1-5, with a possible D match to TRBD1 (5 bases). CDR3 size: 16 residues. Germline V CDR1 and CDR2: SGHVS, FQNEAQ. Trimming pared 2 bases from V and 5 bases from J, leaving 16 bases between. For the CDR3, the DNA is TGTGCCAGCAGCTTAAACCCCGTCGGGGGGGATCAGCCCCAGCATTTT. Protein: CASSLNPVGGDQPQHF. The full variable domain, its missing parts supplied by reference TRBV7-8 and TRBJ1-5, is GAGVSQSPRYKVAKRGQDVALRCDPISGHVSLFWYQQALGQGPEFLTYFQNEAQLDKSGLPSDRFFAERPEGSVSTLKIQRTQQEDSAVYLCASSLNPVGGDQPQHFGDGTRLSIL.

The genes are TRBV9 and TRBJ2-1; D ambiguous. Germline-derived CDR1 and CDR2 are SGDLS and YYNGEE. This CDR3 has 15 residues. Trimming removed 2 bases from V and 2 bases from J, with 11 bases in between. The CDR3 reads CASSVLGGPYNEQFF. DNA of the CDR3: TGTGCCAGCAGCGTCTTGGGTGGACCCTACAATGAGCAGTTCTTC. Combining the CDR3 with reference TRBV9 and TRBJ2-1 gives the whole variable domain DSGVTQTPKHLITATGQRVTLRCSPRSGDLSVYWYQQSLDQGLQFLIQYYNGEERAKGNILERFSAQQFPDLHSELNLSSLELGDSALYFCASSVLGGPYNEQFFGPGTRLTVL.

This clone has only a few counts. CDR3 coding DNA: TGCGCCAGCAGCCGCGGCCCATCTAACACTGAAGCTTTCTTT. It specifies CASSRGPSNTEAFF. The rearrangement uses TRBV4-1 and TRBJ1-1; D remains ambiguous. Germline lookup yields CDR1 MGHRA and CDR2 YSYEKL. The ends were cut back, 4 bases at V and 2 bases at J, with 11 bases in the middle. CDR3 length: 14 amino acids.

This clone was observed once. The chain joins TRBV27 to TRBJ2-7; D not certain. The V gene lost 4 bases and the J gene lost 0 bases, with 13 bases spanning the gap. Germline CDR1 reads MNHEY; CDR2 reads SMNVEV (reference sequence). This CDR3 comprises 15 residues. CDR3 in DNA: TGTGCCAGCAGTTCAGACGGGCAATACTCCTACGAGCAGTACTTC. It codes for CASSSDGQYSYEQYF.

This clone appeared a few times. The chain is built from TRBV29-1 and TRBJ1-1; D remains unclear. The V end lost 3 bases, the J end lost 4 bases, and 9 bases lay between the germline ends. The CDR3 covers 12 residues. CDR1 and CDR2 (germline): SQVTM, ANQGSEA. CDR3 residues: CSVEAVGTEAFF. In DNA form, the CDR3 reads TGCAGCGTTGAGGCGGTGGGCACTGAAGCTTTCTTT.

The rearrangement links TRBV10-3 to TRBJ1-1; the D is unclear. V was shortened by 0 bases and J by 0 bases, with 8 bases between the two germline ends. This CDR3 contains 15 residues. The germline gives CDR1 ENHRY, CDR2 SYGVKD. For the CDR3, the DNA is TGTGCCATCAGTGAGTCGACTCTGTTGAACACTGAAGCTTTCTTT. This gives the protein CAISESTLLNTEAFF.

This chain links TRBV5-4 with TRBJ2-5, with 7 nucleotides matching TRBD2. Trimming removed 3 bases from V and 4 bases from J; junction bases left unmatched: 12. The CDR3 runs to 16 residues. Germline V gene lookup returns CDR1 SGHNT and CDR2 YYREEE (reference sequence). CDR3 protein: CASSWGGAGERETQYF. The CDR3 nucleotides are TGTGCCAGCAGCTGGGGAGGGGCGGGGGAGAGAGAGACCCAGTACTTC.

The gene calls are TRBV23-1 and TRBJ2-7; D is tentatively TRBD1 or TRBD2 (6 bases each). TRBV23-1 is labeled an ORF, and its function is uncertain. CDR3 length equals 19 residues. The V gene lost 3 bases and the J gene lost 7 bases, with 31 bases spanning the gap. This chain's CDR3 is CASSHNRGRTARGSREQYF. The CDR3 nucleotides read TGCGCCAGCAGTCACAATCGGGGGCGCACGGCTCGGGGATCCAGGGAGCAGTACTTC.

The DNA of the CDR3 is TGTGCCAGTAGTATATTGGGCGGGAAAAGGGCTGTGGAGACCCAGTACTTC. Amino acid sequence: CASSILGGKRAVETQYF. The rearrangement links TRBV19 to TRBJ2-5; tentative D call: TRBD2 (6 bases). The CDR3 is made up of 17 amino acids. Germline CDR1 and CDR2: LNHDA and SQIVND (reference sequence). The ends were cut back, 2 bases at V and 5 bases at J, with 21 bases in the middle.

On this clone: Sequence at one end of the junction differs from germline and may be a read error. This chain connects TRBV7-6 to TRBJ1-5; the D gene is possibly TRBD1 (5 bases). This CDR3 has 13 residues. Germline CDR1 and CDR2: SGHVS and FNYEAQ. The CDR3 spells CASSARGNQPQHF. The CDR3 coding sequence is TGTGCCAGCAGCGCACGGGGCAACCAGCCCCAGCATTTT.

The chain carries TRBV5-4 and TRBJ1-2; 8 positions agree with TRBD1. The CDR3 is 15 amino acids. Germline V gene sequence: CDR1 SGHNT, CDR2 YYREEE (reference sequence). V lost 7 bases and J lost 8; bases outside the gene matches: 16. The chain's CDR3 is CASHLPDRATAGYTF. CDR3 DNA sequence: TGTGCCAGCCATCTTCCGGACAGGGCAACAGCGGGCTACACCTTC.

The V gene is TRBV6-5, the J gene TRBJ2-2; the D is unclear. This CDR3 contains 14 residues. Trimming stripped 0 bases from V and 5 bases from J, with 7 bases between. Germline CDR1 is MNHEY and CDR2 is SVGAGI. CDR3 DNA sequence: TGTGCCAGCAGTTACTCCAGAGTAACCGGGGAGCTGTTTTTT. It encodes CASSYSRVTGELFF.

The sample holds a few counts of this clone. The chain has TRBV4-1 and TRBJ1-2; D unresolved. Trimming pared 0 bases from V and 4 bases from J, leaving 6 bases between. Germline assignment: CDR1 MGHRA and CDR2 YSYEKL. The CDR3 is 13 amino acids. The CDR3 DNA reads TGCGCCAGCAGCCAAGACAGTATCTATGGCTACACCTTC. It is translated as CASSQDSIYGYTF.

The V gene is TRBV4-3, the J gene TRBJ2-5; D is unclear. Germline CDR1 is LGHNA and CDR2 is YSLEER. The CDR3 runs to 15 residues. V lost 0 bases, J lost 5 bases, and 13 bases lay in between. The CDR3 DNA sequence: TGCGCCAGCAGCCAAGAATTGAGCGTAGGGGAGACCCAGTACTTC. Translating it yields CASSQELSVGETQYF.

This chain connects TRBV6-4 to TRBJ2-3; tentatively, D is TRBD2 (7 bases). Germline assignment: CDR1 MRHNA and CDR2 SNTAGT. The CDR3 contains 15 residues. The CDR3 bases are TGTGCGGAGGGGGGGGTAGCGGGCGACCGAGATACGCAGTATTTT. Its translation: CAEGGVAGDRDTQYF.